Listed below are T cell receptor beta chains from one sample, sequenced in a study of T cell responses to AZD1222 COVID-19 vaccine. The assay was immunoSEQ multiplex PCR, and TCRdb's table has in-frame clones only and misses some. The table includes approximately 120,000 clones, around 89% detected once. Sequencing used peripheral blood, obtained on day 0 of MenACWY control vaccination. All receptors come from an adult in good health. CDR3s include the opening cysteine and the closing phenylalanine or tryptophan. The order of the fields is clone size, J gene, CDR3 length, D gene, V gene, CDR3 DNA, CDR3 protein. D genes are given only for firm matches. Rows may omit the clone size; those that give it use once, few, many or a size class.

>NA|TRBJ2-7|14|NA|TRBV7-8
TGTGCCAGCAGCTTAGCGCGAGGGGCGGAGGAGCAGTACTTC
CASSLARGAEEQYF
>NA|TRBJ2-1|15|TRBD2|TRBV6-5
TGTGCCAGCAGTTCGGGACTAGCGGGCTACAATGAGCAGTTCTTC
CASSSGLAGYNEQFF
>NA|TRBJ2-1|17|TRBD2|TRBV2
TGTGCCAGCAGTACACTAGCGGGAGGGCCGGGTCCCTATGAGCAGTTCTTC
CASSTLAGGPGPYEQFF
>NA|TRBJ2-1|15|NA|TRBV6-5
TGTGCCAGCAGCCCCGTTGAAGCCCCCCTCAATGAGCAGTTCTTC
CASSPVEAPLNEQFF
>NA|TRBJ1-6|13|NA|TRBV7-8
TGTGCCAGCAGCTCACGACGGAATTCACCCCTCCACTTT
CASSSRRNSPLHF
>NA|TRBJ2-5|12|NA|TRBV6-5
TGTGCCAGCAGCGGGGACGGGGAGACCCAGTACTTC
CASSGDGETQYF
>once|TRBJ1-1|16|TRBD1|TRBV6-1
TGTGCCAGCAGTGATCTCCGAAGGGGGCCGAACACTGAAGCTTTCTTT
CASSDLRRGPNTEAFF
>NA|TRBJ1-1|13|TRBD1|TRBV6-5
TGTGCCAGCACCCCGGGACAGGGTGGGGAAGCTTTCTTT
CASTPGQGGEAFF
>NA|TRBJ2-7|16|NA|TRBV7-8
TGTGCCAGCAGCTTAACCCGAGGGGGGGCTGTCCACGAGCAGCACTTC
CASSLTRGGAVHEQHF
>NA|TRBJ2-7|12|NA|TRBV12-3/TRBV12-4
TGTGCCAGCAGTTTGATCCCCCCGGCGCAGTACTTC
CASSLIPPAQYF
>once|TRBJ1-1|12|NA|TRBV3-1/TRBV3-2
TGTGCCAGCAGCCCAAAGGGATTCCGGGCTTTCTTT
CASSPKGFRAFF
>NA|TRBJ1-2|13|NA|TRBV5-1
TGCGCCAGCAGCTTGGGATTCGGCAATGGCTACACCTTC
CASSLGFGNGYTF
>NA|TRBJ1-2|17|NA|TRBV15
TGTGCCACCAGCAGAGATTCGTCACAGGCCCAACTCTATGGCTACACCTTC
CATSRDSSQAQLYGYTF
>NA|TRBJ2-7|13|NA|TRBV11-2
TGTGCCAGCAGCTTCCCTAAAGGTACCGAGCAGTACTTC
CASSFPKGTEQYF
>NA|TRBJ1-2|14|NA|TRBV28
TGTGCCAGCAGGCCCCTGGACGGCACGCAGGGCTACACCTTC
CASRPLDGTQGYTF
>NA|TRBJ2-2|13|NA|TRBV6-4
TGTGCCAGCAGTCCGGTGAACACCGGGGAGCTGTTTTTT
CASSPVNTGELFF
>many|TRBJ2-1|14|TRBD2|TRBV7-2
TGTGCCAGCAGCGTTACCGGGACTAGTAATGAGCAGTTCTTC
CASSVTGTSNEQFF
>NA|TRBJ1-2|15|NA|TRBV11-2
TGTGCCAGCAGCTTAAGGCAGGGCACGGACTATGGCTACACCTTC
CASSLRQGTDYGYTF
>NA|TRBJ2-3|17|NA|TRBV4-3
TGCCCCACCCCCCGACAGCTCCAAGCTGCCTTCACAGATACGCAGTATTTT
CPTPRQLQAAFTDTQYF
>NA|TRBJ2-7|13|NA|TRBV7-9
TGTGCCAGCAGCTTTGAGAGGGCTCACGAGCAGTACTTC
CASSFERAHEQYF
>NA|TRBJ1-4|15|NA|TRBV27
TGTGCCACCTTTTTAGAGCGGGAGGGTAATGAAAAACTGTTTTTT
CATFLEREGNEKLFF
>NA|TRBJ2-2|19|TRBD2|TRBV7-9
TGTGCCAGCAGCCCCCATCTAATTACTAGCGGGAGGGCCGCCGGGGAGCTGTTTTTT
CASSPHLITSGRAAGELFF
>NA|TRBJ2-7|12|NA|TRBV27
TGTGCCAGCAGTTCTGACACGGACGAGCAGTACTTC
CASSSDTDEQYF
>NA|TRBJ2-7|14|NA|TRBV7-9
TGTGCCAGTCATAAGTCGGGGGCAGGGACCGAGCAGTACTTC
CASHKSGAGTEQYF
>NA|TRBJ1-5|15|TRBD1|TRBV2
TGTGCCAGCAGTGCCGGGACAGGGGTCAGGCAGCCCCAGCATTTT
CASSAGTGVRQPQHF
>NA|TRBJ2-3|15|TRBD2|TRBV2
TGTGCCAGCAGAGTAGGACTAGCCGCCGCAGATACGCAGTATTTT
CASRVGLAAADTQYF
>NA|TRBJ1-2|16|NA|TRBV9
TGTGCCAGCAGCGTAGACGCGGGGGGCGCTTCCTATGGCTACACCTTC
CASSVDAGGASYGYTF
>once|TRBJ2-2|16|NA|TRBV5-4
TGTGCCAGCAGCTTGTCTCATAGCGGGAACACCGGGGAGCTGTTTTTT
CASSLSHSGNTGELFF
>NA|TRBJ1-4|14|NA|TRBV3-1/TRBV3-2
TGTGCCAGCAGCCAGACAGCCCTTAATGAAAAACTGTTTTTT
CASSQTALNEKLFF
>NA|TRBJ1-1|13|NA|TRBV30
TGTGCCTGGAGTTATACAGGGAACACTGAAGCTTTCTTT
CAWSYTGNTEAFF
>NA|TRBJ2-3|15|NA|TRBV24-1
TGTGCCACCAGTGACTACCTGAGGGGCCCAGATACGCAGTATTTT
CATSDYLRGPDTQYF
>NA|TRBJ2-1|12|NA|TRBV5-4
TGTGCCAGCAGCTTGGCGGCGAATGAGCAGTTCTTC
CASSLAANEQFF
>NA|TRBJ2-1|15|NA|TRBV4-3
TGCGCCAGCAGCCGAGCCACGCCGACCTACAATGAGCAGTTCTTC
CASSRATPTYNEQFF
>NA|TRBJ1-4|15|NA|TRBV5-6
TGTGCCAGCAGCTTGCGGGGGATGGGGGATGAAAAACTGTTTTTT
CASSLRGMGDEKLFF
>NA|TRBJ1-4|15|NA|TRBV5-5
TGTGCCAGCAGCCCCAGGACCGCAACTAATGAAAAACTGTTTTTT
CASSPRTATNEKLFF
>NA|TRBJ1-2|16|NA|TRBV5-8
TGTGCCAGCAGCTTGAGTTTTGGGGCAGAGTACCATGGCTACACCTTC
CASSLSFGAEYHGYTF
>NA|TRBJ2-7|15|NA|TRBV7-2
TGTGCCAGCAGCACCGGGACCCTTAGCTCCTACGAGCAGTACTTC
CASSTGTLSSYEQYF
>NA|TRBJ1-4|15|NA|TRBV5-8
TGTGCCAGCAGCCTAGGTCGTGGGATCTTTGAAAAACTGTTTTTT
CASSLGRGIFEKLFF
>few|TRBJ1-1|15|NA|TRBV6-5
TGTGCCAGCAGTTTACCGGGGACGCAGAACACTGAAGCTTTCTTT
CASSLPGTQNTEAFF
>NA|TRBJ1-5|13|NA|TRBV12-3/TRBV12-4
TGTGCCAGCAGTTTAACCCAGGGACTACCCCAGCATTTT
CASSLTQGLPQHF
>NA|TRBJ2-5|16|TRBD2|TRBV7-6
TGTGCCAGCAGCTTAGAGACTAGCGGCAAGCAAGAGACCCAGTACTTC
CASSLETSGKQETQYF
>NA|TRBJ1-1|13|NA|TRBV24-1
TGTGCCACGCAGGCTTTTTTGAACACTGAAGCTTTCTTT
CATQAFLNTEAFF
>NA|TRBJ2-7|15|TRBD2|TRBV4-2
TGTGCCAGCAGCCAAGGCCTAGCGGAAGTCTACGAGCAGTACTTC
CASSQGLAEVYEQYF
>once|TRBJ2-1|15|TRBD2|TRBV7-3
TGTGCCAGCAGCACCCTAGCGGGAGGGCCAGTCGAGCAGTTCTTC
CASSTLAGGPVEQFF
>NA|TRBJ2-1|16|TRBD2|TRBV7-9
TGTGCCAGCAGCTTTACCGGGACTAGAGAATACAATGAGCAGTTCTTC
CASSFTGTREYNEQFF
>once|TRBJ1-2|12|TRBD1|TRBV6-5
TGTGCCAGCAGCACAGGGGACTATGGCTACACCTTC
CASSTGDYGYTF
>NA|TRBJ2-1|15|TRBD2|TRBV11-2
TGTGCCAGCAGCCCAGAAATAGCGGGAGTCTCTGAGCAGTTCTTC
CASSPEIAGVSEQFF
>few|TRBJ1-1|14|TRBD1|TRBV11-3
TGTGCCAGCAGCTCGGGACAGATGAACACTGAAGCTTTCTTT
CASSSGQMNTEAFF
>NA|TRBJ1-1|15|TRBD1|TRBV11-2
TGTGCCAGCAGCCGGGGACAGACAGTGAACACTGAAGCTTTCTTT
CASSRGQTVNTEAFF
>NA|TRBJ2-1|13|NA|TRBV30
TGTGCCTGGAGTGGAGGTGGTTTGAATGAGCAGTTCTTC
CAWSGGGLNEQFF
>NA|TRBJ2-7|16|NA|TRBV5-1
TGCGCCAGCAGCTTGATTTACTCGTCAGTGGTCCAGGAGCAGTACTTC
CASSLIYSSVVQEQYF
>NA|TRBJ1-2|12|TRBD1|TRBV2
TGTGCCAGTCGGACAGGGATGGGTGGCTACACCTTC
CASRTGMGGYTF